The text below deals with one T cell receptor beta chain. V gave up 2 bases and J gave up 6 bases, with 5 bases separating them. This CDR3 region has 12 residues. Germline lookup yields CDR1 SGHTA and CDR2 FQGNSA. Sequencing was performed with immunoSEQ multiplex PCR; in TCRdb, only in-frame clones are kept and a portion is missing. The sample includes some 240,000 clones, 75% to 90% of them seen just once. This entry comes from a study of blood T cell repertoires in COVID-19. Study details: Italy, Spain and the United States were the sources of the convalescent and acute COVID-19 samples.

Source material: peripheral blood. The rearrangement uses TRBV7-2 and TRBJ2-1; no clear D. The TCR originated in a woman aged 35 to 49 who had recovered from COVID-19. CDR3 in DNA: TGTGCCAGCAGCTTAATATCCAATGAGCAGTTCTTC. Its protein product is CASSLISNEQFF.